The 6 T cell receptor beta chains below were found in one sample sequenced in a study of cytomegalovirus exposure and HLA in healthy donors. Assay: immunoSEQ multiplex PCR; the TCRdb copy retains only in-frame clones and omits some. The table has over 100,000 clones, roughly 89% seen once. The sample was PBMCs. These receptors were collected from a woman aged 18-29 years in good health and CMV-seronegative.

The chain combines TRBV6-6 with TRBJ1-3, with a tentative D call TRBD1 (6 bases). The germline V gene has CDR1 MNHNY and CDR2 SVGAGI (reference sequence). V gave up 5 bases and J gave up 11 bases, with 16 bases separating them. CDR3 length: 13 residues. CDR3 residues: CASSLQGLQAIYF. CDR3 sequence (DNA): TGTGCCAGCAGTCTACAGGGCCTGCAGGCCATATATTTT.

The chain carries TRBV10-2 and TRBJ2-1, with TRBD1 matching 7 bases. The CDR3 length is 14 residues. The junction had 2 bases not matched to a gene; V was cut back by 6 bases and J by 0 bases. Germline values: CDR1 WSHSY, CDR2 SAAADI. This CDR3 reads CASRSGGSYNEQFF. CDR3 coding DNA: TGCGCCAGCAGATCAGGGGGCTCCTACAATGAGCAGTTCTTC.

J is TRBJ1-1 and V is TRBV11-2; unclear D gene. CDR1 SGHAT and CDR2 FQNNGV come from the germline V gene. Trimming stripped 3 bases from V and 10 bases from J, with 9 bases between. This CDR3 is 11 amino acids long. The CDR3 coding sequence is TGTGCCAGCAGCTTTTCCTATAGAGCTTTCTTT. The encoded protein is CASSFSYRAFF. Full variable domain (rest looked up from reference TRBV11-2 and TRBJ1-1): EAGVAQSPRYKIIEKRQSVAFWCNPISGHATLYWYQQILGQGPKLLIQFQNNGVVDDSQLPKDRFSAERLKGVDSTLKIQPAKLEDSAVYLCASSFSYRAFFGQGTRLTVV.

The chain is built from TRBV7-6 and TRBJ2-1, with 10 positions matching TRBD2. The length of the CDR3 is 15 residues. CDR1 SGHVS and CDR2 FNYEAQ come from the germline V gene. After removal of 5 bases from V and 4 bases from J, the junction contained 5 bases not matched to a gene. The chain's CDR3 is CASSDEAGGYNEQFF. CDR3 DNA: TGTGCCAGCAGCGACGAAGCGGGGGGGTACAATGAGCAGTTCTTC.

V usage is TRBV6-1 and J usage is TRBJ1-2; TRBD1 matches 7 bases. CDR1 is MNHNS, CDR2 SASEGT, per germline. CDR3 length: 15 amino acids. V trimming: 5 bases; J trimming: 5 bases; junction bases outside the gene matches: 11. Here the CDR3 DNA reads TGTGCCAGCAGTACGATCGGGACAGTGGGATATGGCTACACCTTC. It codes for CASSTIGTVGYGYTF.

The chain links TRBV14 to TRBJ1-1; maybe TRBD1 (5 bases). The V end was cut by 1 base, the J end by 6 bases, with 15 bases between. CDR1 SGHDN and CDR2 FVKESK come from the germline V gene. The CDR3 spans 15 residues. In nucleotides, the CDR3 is TGTGCCAGCAGCCAAGGACCAGGGTTGATTTCTGAAGCTTTCTTT. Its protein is CASSQGPGLISEAFF.